This T cell receptor beta chain was documented in a study of cytomegalovirus exposure and HLA in healthy donors (dated by TCRdb to the late 2010s). Notes on the research overall: In an earlier analysis of about 560 of the donors, less than 350 Gb of sequence data and about 110 million unique TCR beta sequences from 180 million or so T cells were reported. Roughly 300 gigabases of sequencing data and around 88 million unique TCR sequences made up an early release that covered approximately 650 HLA-typed donors. Because of strong linkage in the cohort, five DR-DQ haplotypes were treated as single units for association and clustering. A later analysis re-analyzed previously published TCR beta repertoires from approximately 700 donors and added high-resolution HLA genotyping to study TCR occurrence patterns. Typing coverage differed by locus: A, B, C, DRB1 and DQB1 were typed in about 620-640 donors, DQA1 in 500 to 550, DPA1 in approximately 610, and DPB1 in 400 to 490. Every discovery cohort repertoire had been produced on one sequencing platform. Class I and class II HLA loci were covered by the typing at four-digit resolution. Rather than drawing on any new phenotypic data, the later analysis identified candidate immune exposures from TCR beta sequences and the way those sequences occurred across donors. The study was designed to test whether signatures of past pathogen exposure could be identified by cataloging public T cell receptors. Besides the first cohort of hundreds of subjects, a separate validation cohort made up of roughly 120 different subjects was used. Donor age, sex, ethnicity and CMV serostatus were compiled together with the repertoire data. The T cell repertoires of 666 subjects were profiled by immunosequencing and related to cytomegalovirus serostatus. A later genetic analysis took genome-wide SNP genotypes for about 55% of the 666 donors and used that subset as a discovery cohort. Of the roughly 400 genotyped donors, roughly 80% fell in the genetic ancestry cluster associated with self-reported Caucasian donors. To decide whether each TCR beta V gene segment behaved as functional or pseudogenic, an earlier analysis of fewer than 750 of the donors relied on high-throughput TCR beta sequencing. Among 300 to 450 genotyped donors of the cohort, an average of approximately 240,000 unique TCR beta nucleotide sequences were sequenced per donor, around 20% of them non-productive. To predict cytomegalovirus infection status, the study brought together high-throughput TCR immunosequencing, statistical association of individual TCRs with disease status, and machine learning.

Summary of the overall study and its limitations: Across donors, most TCR sequences were observed very rarely, whereas some public TCRs were present in many individuals. In a later analysis, over 15,000 TCR beta sequences were associated with specific HLA alleles at a false discovery rate of 0.05. Several of the top co-occurrence clusters appeared to be linked to parvovirus B19, influenza, CMV and Epstein-Barr virus, according to a later analysis. Roughly uniform sequencing depth across donors was assumed in presence/absence analyses, although this assumption may not hold. About 15 rarely observed V segments, including chromosome 9 orphons, were excluded from the earlier analysis of almost 600 of the donors because counts were too low. In a later analysis, most CMV-associated TCR beta chains were found to appear HLA-restricted, with HLA associations seemingly driven largely by CMV exposure. A later analysis found that HLA-associated TCR beta chains were more clonally expanded and had lower generation probabilities than equally common non-associated chains. In the study, 150 to 200 TCR beta chains were listed as associated with cytomegalovirus. In a later analysis, the rate of TCR association differed among HLA loci, with DRB1 alleles having the most associated TCRs and HLA-C alleles having the fewest. Compared with the approximately 670-donor mean, donors in an Asian-associated ancestry cluster had fewer N-insertions in productive TCRs, according to a later genetic analysis. The cohort was sequenced for TCR beta chains only, and without alpha or paired-chain data the features that could be detected were limited. Because the 87-base-pair reads could not distinguish some IMGT-functional V segments, including TRBV6-2 and TRBV6-3, those segments were excluded. A group of highly shared sequence variants was considered likely to be a technical artifact of the sequencing pipeline. A further reported finding was that TCR beta sequences accurately predicted the HLA-A and HLA-B alleles for most subjects in the first cohort. Correlated functional status among segregating V segments might be attributable to linkage disequilibrium, but an unknown experimental factor could not be ruled out. The authors suggested that the approach could potentially be generalized to other disease states and immunological phenotypes. Assigning TCR associations to individual alleles was difficult when HLA alleles, especially DR and DQ, strongly co-occurred. Cytomegalovirus status was reported to be diagnosed by the classifier with high specificity and sensitivity in both the original and validation cohorts. Broadly in line with IMGT annotations, most TCR beta V segments showed up in productive rearrangements about 90% or about 30% of the time in an earlier analysis of approximately 600 of the donors. In vitro tests confirmed that three of the cytomegalovirus-associated TCR beta chains recognize cytomegalovirus antigens. Because some donors lacked HLA typing at each locus, the association tests relied only on the typed subset. The only immune exposure information available for the cohort was CMV serostatus. An association between a missense DCLRE1C variant and V-gene and J-gene trimming of TCR beta chains was found in a later genetic analysis and replicated in an independent cohort.

The library was produced with the immunoSEQ multiplex PCR assay. For the multiplex PCR, a mixture combining 60 forward primers for TCR Vbeta segments and 13 reverse primers for TCR Jbeta segments was used. The CDR3 region of rearranged TCR beta genes was amplified from genomic DNA by a multiplex PCR assay. Amplified TCR beta libraries were sequenced as 87-base-pair reads on the Illumina HiSeq System. In the paper's pipeline: A later analysis counted approximately 84 million unique TCR beta chains across the 666 repertoires, and 9.5 million to 11 million of these chains were shared by at least two donors. Raw reads were error-corrected and collapsed into unique sequences with a nearest-neighbor algorithm that merged closely related sequences to remove PCR and sequencing errors. CDR3 sequences were aligned to IMGT reference sequences to assign V, D and J gene segments. For a sequence to be retained, a match of at least six nucleotides to both a V gene segment and a J gene segment was required. Rearrangements were called productive when the CDR3 lacked stop codons and stayed in frame with V and J; all others were non-productive. Following IMGT convention, CDR3 was defined as the stretch from the second conserved V-encoded cysteine to the conserved J-encoded phenylalanine. The earlier analysis of about 570 of the donors excluded any sequence lacking an unambiguous match to a single V gene segment. In an earlier analysis of 587 of the donors, V segments were called functional above 56.7% productive rearrangements and were called segregating when the between-donor standard deviation exceeded 5%. A statistical classification framework was developed to diagnose cytomegalovirus status using the catalog of TCR beta chain sequences. In a later analysis, TCR nucleotide sequences were compared against IMGT/GENE-DB human TR gene sequences so that V and J genes could be assigned. A later analysis assigned CDR3 sequences and most-parsimonious VDJ recombination scenarios with the TCRdist pipeline. In a later analysis, each TCR beta chain was defined by its CDR3 amino acid sequence together with its V-gene family, and reads without a unique V-gene family were excluded. As a way to deal with suspected cross-contamination and a sequencing artifact, a later analysis dropped hundreds of nucleotide sequences that were highly shared and had low generation probability. A later analysis calculated a clonal expansion index for each public chain from normalized within-repertoire ranks of inferred template counts. In a later analysis, generation probabilities were computed with a VDJ recombination model fitted to out-of-frame rearrangements, and the resulting probabilities were checked against IGoR. In a later analysis, TCR-TCR, TCR-HLA and TCR-CMV co-occurrence was scored with hypergeometric tests, and a repertoire-size bias correction was applied to TCR pairs. False discovery rates were estimated in a later analysis by permuting HLA or CMV assignments 20 times. A later analysis grouped co-occurring TCRs with DBSCAN, adding TCRdist sequence similarity when clustering within HLA-allele-positive subsets. Co-occurrence clustering excluded repertoires with fewer than 30,000 or more than 120,000 public chains, plus five with anomalous nucleotide sharing. In its TCRdb copy, this immuneACCESS table keeps in-frame sequences only and misses some clones. Where compared with another copy, unresolved V genes explain less than half of these, and the others have no known cause. V, J and clone size were drawn from that table, and D and trimming were deduced from the DNA. This sample gives about 190,000 clones in total; over 70% of them show up just once. The top ten constitute under 2.5% of the sample.

In its sample, this clone was seen a few times. It has no known antigen specificity. No quality values exist for individual bases; no much larger clone is one base distant. Looking up the germline V gene yields CDR1 MGHDK and CDR2 SYGVNS. V drops 2 bases and J drops 5 bases, leaving 24 bases in between. From its cysteine to its phenylalanine, the CDR3 spans 18 amino acids. Only the CDR3 DNA is retained, 54 bases long and in frame from the first base. In total, roughly 670 healthy bone marrow donors made up the cohort. At the time of sampling, every cohort member was nominally healthy, though immune exposures that went unrecorded were likely present. The donor tested CMV seronegative, placing the donor among the 350 or so seronegative members of the cohort. A peripheral blood sample was collected from each donor, and TCR beta sequencing was performed on peripheral blood mononuclear cells. Genomic DNA extraction from the blood cell samples was performed with the Qiagen DNeasy Blood Extraction Kit.

The source of this sequence is a woman between 25 and 40 years old in good health and CMV-seronegative. The sequenced sample consisted of PBMCs. Recombination linked TRBV25-1 to TRBJ1-2, with no D gene named confidently. The nucleotides read TGTGCCAGCAGTGAAACGTTGGGTGCCTACAAGGAGGCTTATGGCTACACCTTC. It translates to CASSETLGAYKEAYGYTF.